Detailed here is one TCR beta chain. The antigen remains unidentified. Sequenced by immunoSEQ multiplex PCR; TCRdb stores in-frame clones only, minus some. This sample carries around 110,000 clones, about 90% of them seen once, and the ten largest clones take roughly 6%. This record comes from a study of T cell responses to AZD1222 COVID-19 vaccine. Whole-study results and caveats: Repertoire samples came only from after the peak T cell response. Mostly white British, mostly female donors; authors suggested clonal diversity may be underestimated. Spike-specific TCR breadth rose after two AZD1222 doses, and depth rose as well. Among vaccine-associated CD4 TCRs, coverage spanned spike, with dominance at 160-218 and 743-854.

Trimming removed 5 bases at V and 2 bases at J, with 3 bases between. This CDR3 contains 11 residues. The germline CDR1 and CDR2 sequences are MGHDK and SYGVNS. V usage is TRBV25-1 and J usage is TRBJ1-1; no firm D call. The source material was peripheral blood, sampled 28 days after the second AZD1222 dose. The source of this sequence is an adult who received the AZD1222 COVID-19 vaccine. The CDR3 here is CASSQNTEAFF. In DNA form, the CDR3 reads TGTGCCAGCAGTCAAAACACTGAAGCTTTCTTT.